The 9 T cell receptor beta chains reported below all come from one sample, sequenced in a study of glioma-infiltrating T cells. Using RNA template, CDR3s of TCR alpha and beta were amplified with iRepertoire arm-PCR. One entry per CDR3 protein results from TCRdb running MiXCR on the multiplex PCR reads. The table has around 180,000 distinct CDR3 sequences, around 40% seen once; the top ten hold roughly 5.2%. The sample comprised glioma tissue, nonneoplastic brain tissue, or PBMCs (not recorded which). These receptor sequences come from a human donor with low-grade glioma or glioblastoma, undergoing nonglioma brain surgery, or in good health (not recorded which).

This clonotype was found many times. The chain employs TRBV20-1 and TRBJ2-1, with TRBD2 matching 7 bases. The CDR3 sequence is 15 residues long. V lost 1 base and J lost 4; bases outside the gene matches: 7. Germline lookup yields CDR1 DFQATT and CDR2 SNEGSKA (reference sequence). This CDR3 is CSARGVGGGYNEQFF. The DNA for the CDR3 is TGCAGTGCTAGAGGAGTAGGCGGGGGTTACAATGAGCAGTTCTTC.

Points on this clonotype: Its ends do not fully match the called genes, so a read error is possible. The CDR3, as DNA: TGTGCCAGCAAGACCCCAGCGAGAAACTATGGATACACCTTC. Its protein is CASKTPARNYGYTF. The chain combines TRBV28 with TRBJ1-2; no definite D call. CDR1 MDHEN and CDR2 SYDVKM come from the germline V gene. CDR3 length equals 14 residues.

This clonotype appeared many times. This chain joins TRBV15 and TRBJ2-5; TRBD2 matches at 7 bases. The V gene end was trimmed by 0 bases and the J gene end by 5 bases; junction bases not matched to a gene: 6. This CDR3 has 15 amino acids. CDR1 LNHNV and CDR2 YYDKDF come from the germline V gene (reference sequence). CDR3 nucleotides: TGTGCCACCAGCAGAGAGGGGGGGGGAACGGAGACCCAGTACTTC. It codes for CATSREGGGTETQYF.

To note about this clonotype: The germline gene is not matched at one end of the junction; a read error may be the cause. DNA for the CDR3: TGTGCCAGCAGCCAAGAGTTTAACCCCCACGAGGAGTACTTC. Protein product: CASSQEFNPHEEYF. The rearrangement links TRBV3-1 to TRBJ2-7; D gene unclear. The CDR3 is 14 residues long. Germline CDR1 LGHDT, CDR2 YNNKEL (reference sequence).

This clonotype came up many times. V gene TRBV27 combines with J gene TRBJ2-2; 9 bases fit TRBD1. V was pared by 3 bases and J by 4 bases, with 3 bases of the junction left unmatched. This CDR3 is built from 15 residues. The germline gives CDR1 MNHEY, CDR2 SMNVEV (reference sequence). The CDR3 DNA reads TGTGCCAGCAGTTTCGACAGGGGGTCCACCGGGGAGCTGTTTTTT. The encoded protein is CASSFDRGSTGELFF.

On this clonotype itself: A junction boundary mismatches the germline segment, possibly from a read error. The chain uses TRBV29-1 and TRBJ1-1; no definite D call. Germline loops: CDR1 SQVTM, CDR2 ANQGSEA. The CDR3 sequence is 11 residues long. The CDR3 sequence is CSVEEVGEASF. For the CDR3, the DNA is TGCAGCGTTGAAGAGGTCGGTGAAGCTTCCTTT. The entire variable domain, with the rest obtained from reference TRBV29-1 and TRBJ1-1, is as follows: SAVISQKPSRDICQRGTSLTIQCQVDSQVTMMFWYRQQPGQSLTLIATANQGSEATYESGFVIDKFPISRPNLTFSTLTVSNMSPEDSSIYLCSVEEVGEASFGQGTRLTVV.

Comments on this clonotype: This may arise from a read error, as a much more abundant clone is one base away. The chain couples TRBV25-1 to TRBJ2-7; D is possibly TRBD1 or TRBD2 (5 bases each). V lost 2 bases and J 4 bases, leaving 15 bases between the germline ends. The CDR3 is 15 residues long. Germline V CDR1 and CDR2: MGHDK, SYGVNS. The CDR3 DNA is TGTGCCAGCAGTGAAGGGGGAGCAGTCCAATACGAGCAGTACTTC. Translated, it gives CASSEGGAVQYEQYF.

This clonotype came up many times. The genes are TRBV20-1 and TRBJ2-7, with TRBD2 as a possible D gene (5 bases). Trimming stripped 0 bases from V and 2 bases from J, with 17 bases between. In germline, CDR1 is DFQATT, CDR2 SNEGSKA (reference sequence). There are 16 residues in the CDR3. DNA of the CDR3: TGCAGTGCTAGAGATCGGGCCCTAGCTCCTACCTACGAGCAGTACTTC. This translates into CSARDRALAPTYEQYF.

This clonotype has ten or more counts. In DNA form, the CDR3 reads TGCGCCAGCAGCCAAGAGGGAAGCCCCTCGGGCAATCAGCCCCAGCATTTT. Residues: CASSQEGSPSGNQPQHF. This chain uses TRBV4-1 with TRBJ1-5; D unresolved. The CDR3 sequence is 17 residues long. Looked up from germline, CDR1 is MGHRA and CDR2 is YSYEKL. V shed 0 bases and J shed 2 bases, with 14 bases lying between them.